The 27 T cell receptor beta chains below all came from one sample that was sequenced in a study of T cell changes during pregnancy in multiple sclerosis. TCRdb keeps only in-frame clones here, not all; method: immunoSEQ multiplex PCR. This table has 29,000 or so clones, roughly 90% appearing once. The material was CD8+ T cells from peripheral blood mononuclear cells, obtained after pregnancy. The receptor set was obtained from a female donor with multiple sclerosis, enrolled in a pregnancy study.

As DNA, the CDR3 is TGTGCATCCCGCGGGTTGATAGATGAGCAGTTCTTC. Encoded protein: CASRGLIDEQFF. The genes are TRBV2 and TRBJ2-1, with D maybe TRBD2 (5 bases). Per the germline V gene, CDR1 is SNHLY and CDR2 is FYNNEI. The CDR3 sequence is 12 residues long.

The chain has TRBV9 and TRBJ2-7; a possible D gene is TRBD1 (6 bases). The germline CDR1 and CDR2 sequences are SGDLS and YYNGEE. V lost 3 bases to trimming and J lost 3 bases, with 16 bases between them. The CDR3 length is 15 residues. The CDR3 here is CASSAQDSTFYEQYF. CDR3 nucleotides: TGTGCCAGCAGCGCCCAGGACAGCACCTTCTACGAGCAGTACTTC.

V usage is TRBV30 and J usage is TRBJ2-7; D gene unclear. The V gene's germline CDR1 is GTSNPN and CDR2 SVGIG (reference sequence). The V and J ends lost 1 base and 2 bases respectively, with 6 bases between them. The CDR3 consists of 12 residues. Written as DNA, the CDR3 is TGTGCCTGGAGTGCCGACACCTACGAGCAGTACTTC. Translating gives CAWSADTYEQYF.

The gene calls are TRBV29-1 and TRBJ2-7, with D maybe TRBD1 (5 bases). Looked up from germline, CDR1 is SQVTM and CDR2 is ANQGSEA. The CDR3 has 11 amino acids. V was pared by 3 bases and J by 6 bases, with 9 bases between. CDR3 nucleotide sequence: TGCAGCGTTGATGTAGGGGTCGAGCAGTACTTC. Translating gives CSVDVGVEQYF.

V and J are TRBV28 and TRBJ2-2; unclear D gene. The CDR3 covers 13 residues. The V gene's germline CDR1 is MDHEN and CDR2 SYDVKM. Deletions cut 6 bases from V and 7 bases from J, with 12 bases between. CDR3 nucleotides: TGTGCCAGCAGATCCGTGTATGTCGGGGAGCTGTTTTTT. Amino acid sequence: CASRSVYVGELFF.

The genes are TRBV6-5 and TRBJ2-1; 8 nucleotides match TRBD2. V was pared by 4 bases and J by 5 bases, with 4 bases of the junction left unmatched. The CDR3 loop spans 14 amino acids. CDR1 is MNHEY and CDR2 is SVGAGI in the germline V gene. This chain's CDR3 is CASSFTGLDNEQFF. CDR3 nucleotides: TGTGCCAGCAGTTTTACGGGACTAGACAATGAGCAGTTCTTC.

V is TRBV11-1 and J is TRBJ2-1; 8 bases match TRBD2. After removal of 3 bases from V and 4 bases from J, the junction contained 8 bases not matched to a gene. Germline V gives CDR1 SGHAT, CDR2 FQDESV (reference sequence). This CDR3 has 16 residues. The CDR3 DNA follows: TGTGCCAGCAGCTTGGCGGGAGGCTCCCCATACAATGAGCAGTTCTTC. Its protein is CASSLAGGSPYNEQFF. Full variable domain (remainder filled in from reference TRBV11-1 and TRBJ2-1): EAEVAQSPRYKITEKSQAVAFWCDPISGHATLYWYRQILGQGPELLVQFQDESVVDDSQLPKDRFSAERLKGVDSTLKIQPAELGDSAMYLCASSLAGGSPYNEQFFGPGTRLTVL.

In DNA, the CDR3 is TGTGCCAGCAGAGAACTAGCGGGAGGCGAGCAGTACTTC. The encoded protein is CASRELAGGEQYF. This chain joins TRBV28 and TRBJ2-7; 12 bases map to TRBD2. CDR1 and CDR2 from the germline V gene are MDHEN and SYDVKM. V was clipped by 6 bases and J by 6 bases; unmatched bases: 3. The CDR3 is made up of 13 amino acids.

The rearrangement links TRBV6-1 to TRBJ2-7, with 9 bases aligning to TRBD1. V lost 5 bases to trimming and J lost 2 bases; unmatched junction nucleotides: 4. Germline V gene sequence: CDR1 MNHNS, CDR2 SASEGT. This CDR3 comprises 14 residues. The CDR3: CASSSGQGTYEQYF. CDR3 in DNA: TGTGCCAGCAGTTCTGGACAGGGGACCTACGAGCAGTACTTC.

CDR3 bases: TGTGCCACCAGCCCCTGGCTAGCGGGATTAGGGAAGTTCTTC. Translation: CATSPWLAGLGKFF. The V call is TRBV15, the J call TRBJ2-1; 9 nucleotides align to TRBD2. CDR1 is LNHNV, CDR2 YYDKDF, per germline (reference sequence). Trimming cost V 5 bases and J 14 bases; bases outside gene matches: 13. The CDR3 length is 14 residues. Looking up the rest from reference TRBV15 and TRBJ2-1 gives the full variable domain: DAMVIQNPRYQVTQFGKPVTLSCSQTLNHNVMYWYQQKSSQAPKLLFHYYDKDFNNEADTPDNFQSRRPNTSFCFLDIRSPGLGDTAMYLCATSPWLAGLGKFFGPGTRLTVL.

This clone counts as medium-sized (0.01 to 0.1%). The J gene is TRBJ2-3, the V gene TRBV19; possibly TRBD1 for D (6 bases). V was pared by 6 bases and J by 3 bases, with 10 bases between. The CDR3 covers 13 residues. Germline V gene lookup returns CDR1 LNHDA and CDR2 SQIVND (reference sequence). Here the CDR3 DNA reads TGTGCCAGTAGCTACAGGGAGACAGATACGCAGTATTTT. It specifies CASSYRETDTQYF.

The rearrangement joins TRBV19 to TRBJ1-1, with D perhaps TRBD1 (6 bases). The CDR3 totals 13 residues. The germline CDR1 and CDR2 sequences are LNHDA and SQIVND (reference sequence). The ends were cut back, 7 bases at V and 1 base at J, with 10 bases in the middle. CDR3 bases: TGTGCCAGTACTCTGACAGGGAACACTGAAGCTTTCTTT. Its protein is CASTLTGNTEAFF. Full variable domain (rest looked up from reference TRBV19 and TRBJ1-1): DGGITQSPKYLFRKEGQNVTLSCEQNLNHDAMYWYRQDPGQGLRLIYYSQIVNDFQKGDIAEGYSVSREKKESFPLTVTSAQKNPTAFYLCASTLTGNTEAFFGQGTRLTVV.

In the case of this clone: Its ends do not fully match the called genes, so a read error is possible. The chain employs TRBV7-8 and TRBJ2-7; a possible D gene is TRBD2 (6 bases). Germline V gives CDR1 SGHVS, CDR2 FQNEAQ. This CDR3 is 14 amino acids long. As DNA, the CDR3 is TGTGCCAGCACCTTAGGGGTTAGCGGCTACGAGCAGTACTTC. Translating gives CASTLGVSGYEQYF.

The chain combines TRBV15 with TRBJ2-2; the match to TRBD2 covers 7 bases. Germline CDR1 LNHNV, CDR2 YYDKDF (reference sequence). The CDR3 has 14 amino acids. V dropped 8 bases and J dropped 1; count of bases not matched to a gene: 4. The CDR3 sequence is CATPAGENTGELFF. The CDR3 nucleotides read TGTGCCACCCCGGCGGGGGAGAACACCGGGGAGCTGTTTTTT.

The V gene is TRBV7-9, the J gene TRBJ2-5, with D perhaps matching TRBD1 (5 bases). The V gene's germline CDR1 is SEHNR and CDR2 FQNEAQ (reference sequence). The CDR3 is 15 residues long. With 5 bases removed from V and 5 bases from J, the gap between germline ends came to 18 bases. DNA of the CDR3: TGTGCCAGCAGCCTACTCAGTAGGGGTCGCGAGACCCAGTACTTC. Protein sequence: CASSLLSRGRETQYF.

DNA for the CDR3: TGTGCCAGCAGCTTAGGGCGGGCCTCGACAAATGAGCAGTTCTTC. Translating gives CASSLGRASTNEQFF. The V gene is TRBV7-6, the J gene TRBJ2-1; D may be TRBD2 (5 bases). CDR1 is SGHVS and CDR2 is FNYEAQ in the germline V gene. This CDR3 is built from 15 residues. V lost 1 base, J lost 7 bases, and 14 bases lay in between.

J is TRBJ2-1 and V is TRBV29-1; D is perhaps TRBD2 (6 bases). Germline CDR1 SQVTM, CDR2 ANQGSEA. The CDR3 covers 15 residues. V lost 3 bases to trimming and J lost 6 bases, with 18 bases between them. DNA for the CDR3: TGCAGCGTTGAGACTAGTGCGTCCCGGGGCAATGAGCAGTTCTTC. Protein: CSVETSASRGNEQFF.

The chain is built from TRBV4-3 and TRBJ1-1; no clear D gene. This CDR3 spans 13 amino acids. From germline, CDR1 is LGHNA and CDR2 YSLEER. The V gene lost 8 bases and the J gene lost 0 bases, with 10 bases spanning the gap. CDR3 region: CASGFSMNTEAFF. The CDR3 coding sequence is TGCGCCAGCGGTTTTAGTATGAACACTGAAGCTTTCTTT.

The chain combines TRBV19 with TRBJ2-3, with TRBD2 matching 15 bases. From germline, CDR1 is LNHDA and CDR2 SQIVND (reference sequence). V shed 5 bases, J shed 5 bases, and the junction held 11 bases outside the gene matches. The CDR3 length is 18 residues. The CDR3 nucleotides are TGTGCCAGTAGTCCCCATCCCGGGACTAGCGGGAGGATAGATACGCAGTATTTT. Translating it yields CASSPHPGTSGRIDTQYF.

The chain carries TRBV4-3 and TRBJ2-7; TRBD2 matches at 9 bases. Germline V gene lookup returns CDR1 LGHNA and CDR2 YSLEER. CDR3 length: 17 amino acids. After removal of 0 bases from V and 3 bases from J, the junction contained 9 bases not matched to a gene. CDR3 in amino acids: CASSQESRLAGLYEQYF. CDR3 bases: TGCGCCAGCAGCCAAGAATCGCGGCTAGCGGGGCTCTACGAGCAGTACTTC.

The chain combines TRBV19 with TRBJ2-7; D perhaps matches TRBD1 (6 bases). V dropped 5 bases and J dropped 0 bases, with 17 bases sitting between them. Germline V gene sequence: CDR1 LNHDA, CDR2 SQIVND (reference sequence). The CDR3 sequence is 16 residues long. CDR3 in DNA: TGTGCCAGTAGTTCCGGTGCCGGGACATACTCCTACGAGCAGTACTTC. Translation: CASSSGAGTYSYEQYF.

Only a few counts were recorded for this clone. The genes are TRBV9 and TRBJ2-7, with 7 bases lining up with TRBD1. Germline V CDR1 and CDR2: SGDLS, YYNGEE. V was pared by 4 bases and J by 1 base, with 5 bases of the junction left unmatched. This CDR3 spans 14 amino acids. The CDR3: CASSHRDSSYEQYF. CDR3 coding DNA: TGTGCCAGCAGCCACCGGGACAGTTCCTACGAGCAGTACTTC.

CDR3 in amino acids: CASSLALDYSYEQYF. CDR3 DNA sequence: TGTGCCAGCAGCTTGGCCCTGGACTACTCCTACGAGCAGTACTTC. The chain combines TRBV5-6 with TRBJ2-7; maybe TRBD2 (6 bases). V lost 0 bases, J lost 0 bases, and 10 bases lay in between. The CDR3 totals 15 residues. CDR1 and CDR2 (germline): SGHDT, YYEEEE.

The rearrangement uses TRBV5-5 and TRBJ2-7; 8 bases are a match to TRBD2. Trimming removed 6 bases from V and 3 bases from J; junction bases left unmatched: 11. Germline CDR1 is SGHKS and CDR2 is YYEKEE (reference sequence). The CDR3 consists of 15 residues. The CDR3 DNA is TGTGCCAGCACCCTTGAGACTAGCGTACTCTACGAGCAGTACTTC. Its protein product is CASTLETSVLYEQYF.

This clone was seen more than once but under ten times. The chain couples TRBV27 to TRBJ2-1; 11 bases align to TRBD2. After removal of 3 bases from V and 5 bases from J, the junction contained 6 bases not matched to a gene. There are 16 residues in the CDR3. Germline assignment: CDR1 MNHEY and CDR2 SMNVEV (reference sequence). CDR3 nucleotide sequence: TGTGCCAGCAGTTTGCTAGCGGGAGGATTGAACAATGAGCAGTTCTTC. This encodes CASSLLAGGLNNEQFF.

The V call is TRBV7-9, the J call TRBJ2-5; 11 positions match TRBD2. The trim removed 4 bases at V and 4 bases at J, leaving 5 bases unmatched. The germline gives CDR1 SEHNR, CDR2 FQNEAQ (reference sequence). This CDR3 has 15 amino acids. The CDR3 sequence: CASSSGTSGRETQYF. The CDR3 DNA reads TGTGCCAGCAGCTCTGGGACTAGCGGACGAGAGACCCAGTACTTC.

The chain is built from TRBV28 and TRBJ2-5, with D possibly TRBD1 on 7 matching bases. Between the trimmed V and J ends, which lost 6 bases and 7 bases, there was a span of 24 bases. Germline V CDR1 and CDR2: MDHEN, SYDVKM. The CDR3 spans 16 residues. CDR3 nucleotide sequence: TGTGCCAGCAGCCGAGTAGCGGACCCTCCAGGGGGGACCCAGTACTTC. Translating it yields CASSRVADPPGGTQYF.